These 24 T cell receptor beta chains were all obtained from the same sample, sequenced in a study of patients and donors after allogeneic stem cell transplantation. TCRdb reanalysed the RT-PCR reads using MiXCR and keeps one entry per CDR3 protein. The table has around 82,000 distinct CDR3 sequences, about 5% seen once. The sequenced material came from blood, either unsorted or a sorted T cell fraction (not recorded which). These receptors were taken from a human donor who was either an allogeneic HSCT recipient or a stem cell or donor lymphocyte infusion donor (not recorded which). It is not recorded whose cells these are; they may come from a transplant donor.

This clonotype was observed many times. The chain employs TRBV5-1 and TRBJ2-4; 12 nucleotides agree with TRBD1. V lost 0 bases and J lost 5; bases outside the gene matches: 3. Per the germline V gene, CDR1 is SGHRS and CDR2 is YFSETQ. This CDR3 has 16 amino acids. The CDR3 DNA reads TGCGCCAGCAGCTTGGGGGGGACAGGGGGCCAAAACATTCAGTACTTC. Its protein is CASSLGGTGGQNIQYF.

This clonotype was counted many times. The chain has TRBV14 and TRBJ2-3; the D gene could be TRBD1 or TRBD2 (6 bases each). The length of the CDR3 is 18 residues. Between the trimmed V and J ends, which lost 4 bases and 8 bases, there was a span of 28 bases. Germline V gene data show CDR1 as SGHDN and CDR2 as FVKESK. CDR3 protein: CASSRYNRGQGSSGTQYF. The CDR3 bases are TGTGCCAGCAGCCGCTACAATCGGGGGCAGGGTAGCTCGGGTACGCAGTATTTT.

This clonotype was seen many times. The V call is TRBV9, the J call TRBJ2-7, with D possibly matching TRBD1 (6 bases). Trimming took off 1 base at V and 6 bases at J, with 14 bases between the two ends. The CDR3 loop spans 14 amino acids. Germline V gene data show CDR1 as SGDLS and CDR2 as YYNGEE. The CDR3 nucleotides are TGTGCCAGCAGCGTAACGTCAGGGGTGGGCGAGCAGTACTTC. Translated, it gives CASSVTSGVGEQYF.

In its sample, this clonotype was seen many times. The V and J genes are TRBV28 and TRBJ2-5; 7 bases agree with TRBD1. The trim removed 6 bases at V and 0 bases at J, leaving 4 bases unmatched. This CDR3 has 14 amino acids. Germline CDR1 is MDHEN and CDR2 is SYDVKM. DNA for the CDR3: TGTGCCAGCAGCCCTACAGGGGACCAAGAGACCCAGTACTTC. It translates to CASSPTGDQETQYF.

This clonotype has ten or more counts. The chain links TRBV5-5 to TRBJ1-4; no firm D call. The V end lost 3 bases, the J end lost 8 bases, and 8 bases lay between the germline ends. Looked up from germline, CDR1 is SGHKS and CDR2 is YYEKEE (reference sequence). This CDR3 contains 12 residues. CDR3 in DNA: TGTGCCAGCAGCTCTCTAGGAGAAAAACTGTTTTTT. It is translated as CASSSLGEKLFF.

This clonotype was counted a few times. The J gene is TRBJ1-1, the V gene TRBV27, with D perhaps matching TRBD1 (5 bases). Per the germline V gene, CDR1 is MNHEY and CDR2 is SMNVEV (reference sequence). The V and J ends lost 6 bases and 10 bases respectively, with 21 bases between them. The CDR3 is 14 residues long. CDR3 DNA sequence: TGTGCCAGCAGGACAGACGGTTTTCCTAGTCGAGCTTTCTTT. It translates to CASRTDGFPSRAFF.

In its sample, this clonotype was seen many times. The chain couples TRBV5-4 to TRBJ2-1, with TRBD2 identical over 9 bases. This CDR3 has 15 residues. Germline V gene sequence: CDR1 SGHNT, CDR2 YYREEE (reference sequence). After removal of 4 bases from V and 0 bases from J, the junction contained 2 bases not matched to a gene. Here the CDR3 DNA reads TGTGCCAGCAGCCATAGCGGGGGCTCCTACAATGAGCAGTTCTTC. Its translation: CASSHSGGSYNEQFF.

Ten or more counts support this clonotype. The V and J genes are TRBV27 and TRBJ1-4, with D possibly being TRBD1 (5 bases). Germline loops: CDR1 MNHEY, CDR2 SMNVEV (reference sequence). V lost 5 bases to trimming and J lost 7 bases, with 20 bases between them. The CDR3 runs to 16 residues. In DNA form, the CDR3 reads TGTGCCAGCAGTAGCCTGGGACGGCGCCTCCCTGAAAAACTGTTTTTT. Amino acid sequence: CASSSLGRRLPEKLFF.

There are a few counts of this clonotype. This chain joins TRBV18 and TRBJ2-3; D may be TRBD1 (6 bases). V gave up 6 bases and J gave up 3 bases, with 16 bases separating them. Germline CDR1 reads KGHSH; CDR2 reads LQKENI. The CDR3 covers 15 residues. CDR3 sequence (DNA): TGTGCCAGCTCTGTCACAGGGCTTTCAACAGATACGCAGTATTTT. It codes for CASSVTGLSTDTQYF.

There are many counts of this clonotype. The gene calls are TRBV4-1 and TRBJ1-1; 12 bases are shared with TRBD1. Germline V gives CDR1 MGHRA, CDR2 YSYEKL. The CDR3 is made up of 21 amino acids. With V trimmed by 2 bases and J by 1 base, 17 bases remained unmatched. The CDR3 DNA follows: TGCGCCAGCAGCCAAACCGGGACAGGGGGCGATCATATTGGGACGAACACTGAAGCTTTCTTT. Its translation is CASSQTGTGGDHIGTNTEAFF.

Note on this clonotype: This could be a read error, since a much larger clone is one nucleotide away. V gene TRBV9 combines with J gene TRBJ2-5; D is ambiguous. Germline CDR1 is SGDLS and CDR2 is YYNGEE. This CDR3 is 14 amino acids long. CDR3 DNA: TGTGCCACCAGCGTAGAGCCGGAGAAAGAGACCCAGTACTTC. This gives the protein CATSVEPEKETQYF.

This clonotype was found many times. The V gene is TRBV15, the J gene TRBJ2-5; D is unresolved. CDR1 is LNHNV and CDR2 is YYDKDF in the germline V gene (reference sequence). This CDR3 contains 13 residues. V lost 8 bases and J 5 bases, leaving 15 bases between the germline ends. CDR3 sequence reads: CATWRSPEETQYF. The CDR3 nucleotides are TGTGCCACCTGGAGAAGTCCCGAGGAGACCCAGTACTTC.

For this clonotype: One end of the junction is discordant with germline, which a read error may explain. The chain joins TRBV9 to TRBJ2-1; D is unresolved. Germline CDR1 SGDLS, CDR2 YYNGEE. The length of the CDR3 is 14 residues. DNA for the CDR3: TGTGCCAGCAGCCCCCCAGAAGTGGGGTTTGGATTGGTCTTC. Amino acid sequence: CASSPPEVGFGLVF.

This clonotype has a handful of counts. V and J are TRBV5-1 and TRBJ2-3, with D possibly being TRBD2 (7 bases). Between the trimmed V and J ends, which lost 3 bases and 2 bases, there was a span of 13 bases. This CDR3 contains 15 residues. In germline, CDR1 is SGHRS, CDR2 YFSETQ. CDR3 in amino acids: CASSYGGANTDTQYF. The DNA for the CDR3 is TGCGCCAGCAGCTATGGGGGGGCTAACACAGATACGCAGTATTTT.

This clonotype was counted only a few times. The genes are TRBV30 and TRBJ2-1; D remains ambiguous. The V gene lost 1 base and the J gene lost 6 bases, with 13 bases spanning the gap. This CDR3 has 14 amino acids. CDR1 and CDR2 (germline): GTSNPN, SVGIG (reference sequence). Here the CDR3 DNA reads TGTGCCTGGAGTGCCGGCGGCGTGGGCAATGAGCAGTTCTTC. Protein sequence: CAWSAGGVGNEQFF.

The rearrangement links TRBV20-1 to TRBJ2-3, with 14 bases matching TRBD2. Germline V gene sequence: CDR1 DFQATT, CDR2 SNEGSKA (reference sequence). After removal of 1 base from V and 5 bases from J, the junction contained 11 bases not matched to a gene. The CDR3 totals 18 residues. DNA for the CDR3: TGCAGTGCTAGAGGCCACCCACCCGGGACTAGCGGGGGAGATACGCAGTATTTT. It specifies CSARGHPPGTSGGDTQYF.

This clonotype was picked up many times. The chain couples TRBV30 to TRBJ1-2; unclear D gene. Trimming pared 1 base from V and 4 bases from J, leaving 13 bases between. The CDR3 totals 14 residues. Germline CDR1 and CDR2: GTSNPN and SVGIG (reference sequence). Here the CDR3 reads CAWSGGMMGYGYTF. The CDR3 nucleotides read TGTGCCTGGAGTGGAGGCATGATGGGCTATGGCTACACCTTC.

The chain recombines TRBV20-1 with TRBJ1-5; D call uncertain. CDR1 DFQATT and CDR2 SNEGSKA come from the germline V gene (reference sequence). Deletions cut 2 bases from V and 6 bases from J, with 11 bases between. The CDR3 consists of 13 residues. CDR3 residues: CSARRGLSQPQHF. The CDR3 nucleotides are TGCAGTGCTAGAAGAGGGTTGAGTCAGCCCCAGCATTTT.

The rearrangement joins TRBV7-9 to TRBJ2-6; either TRBD1 or TRBD2 may supply D (5 bases each). V was shortened by 5 bases and J by 4 bases, with 12 bases between the two germline ends. CDR1 is SEHNR, CDR2 FQNEAQ, per germline (reference sequence). This CDR3 is built from 15 residues. The DNA of the CDR3 is TGTGCCAGCAGCCCTCGTGGGACCGGGGCCAACGTCCTGACTTTC. Amino acids: CASSPRGTGANVLTF. Variable domain in full (rest from reference TRBV7-9 and TRBJ2-6): DTGVSQNPRHKITKRGQNVTFRCDPISEHNRLYWYRQTLGQGPEFLTYFQNEAQLEKSRLLSDRFSAERPKGSFSTLEIQRTEQGDSAMYLCASSPRGTGANVLTFGAGSRLTVL.

This clonotype was counted many times. The rearrangement uses TRBV12-3 or TRBV12-4 and TRBJ2-3; either TRBD1 or TRBD2 may fit D (6 bases each). CDR3 size: 15 residues. Trimming took off 7 bases at V and 2 bases at J, with 16 bases between the two ends. The CDR3, as DNA: TGTGCCAGCACCGCTAGGGGGGACCACACAGATACGCAGTATTTT. The encoded protein is CASTARGDHTDTQYF.

This clonotype was counted many times. This rearrangement joins TRBV2 to TRBJ2-1, with D tentatively TRBD2 (6 bases). Trimming removed 8 bases from V and 0 bases from J, with 14 bases in between. CDR1 SNHLY and CDR2 FYNNEI come from the germline V gene. The CDR3 sequence is 15 residues long. The CDR3 coding sequence is TGTGCCAGCCGGAGGGTTTATAGCTCCTACAATGAGCAGTTCTTC. This gives the protein CASRRVYSSYNEQFF.

This clonotype was counted between two and nine times. CDR3 loop: CSARDLRTGTVEETQYF. CDR3 sequence (DNA): TGCAGTGCTAGAGACCTCCGAACCGGGACAGTCGAAGAGACCCAGTACTTC. This chain joins TRBV20-1 and TRBJ2-5; 7 nucleotides align to TRBD1. CDR1 and CDR2 from the germline V gene are DFQATT and SNEGSKA (reference sequence). This CDR3 is 17 amino acids long. V shed 0 bases and J 3 bases; nucleotides not matched to a gene: 13.

This chain joins TRBV9 and TRBJ2-5; 12 bases match TRBD2. The germline gives CDR1 SGDLS, CDR2 YYNGEE. This CDR3 comprises 16 residues. J was trimmed by 6 bases and V by 0 bases; bases with no gene match: 6. CDR3 DNA: TGTGCCAGCAGCGTAGGGGCTAGCGGGGGGGCAAAGACCCAGTACTTC. Its translation is CASSVGASGGAKTQYF.

The table lists this clonotype with a few counts. The V and J genes are TRBV18 and TRBJ1-1; D is uncertain. Germline CDR1 is KGHSH and CDR2 is LQKENI. The CDR3 covers 13 residues. Trimming took 4 bases from V and 5 from J, leaving 11 bases between them. The CDR3, as DNA: TGTGCCAGCTCACAATATCCAGCTACTGAAGCTTTCTTT. Translated, it gives CASSQYPATEAFF.